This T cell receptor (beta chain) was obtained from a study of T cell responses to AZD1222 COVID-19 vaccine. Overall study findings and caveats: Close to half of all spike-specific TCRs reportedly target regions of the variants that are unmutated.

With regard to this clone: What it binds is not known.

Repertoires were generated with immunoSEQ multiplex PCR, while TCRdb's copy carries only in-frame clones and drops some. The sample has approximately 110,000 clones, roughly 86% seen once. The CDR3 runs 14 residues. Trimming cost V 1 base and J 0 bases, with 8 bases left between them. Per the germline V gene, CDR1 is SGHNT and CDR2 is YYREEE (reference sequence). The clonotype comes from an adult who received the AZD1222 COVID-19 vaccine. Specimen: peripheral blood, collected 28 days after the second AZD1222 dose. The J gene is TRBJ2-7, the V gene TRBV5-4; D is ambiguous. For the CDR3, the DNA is TGTGCCAGCAGCTTGCACAGCAGCTCCTACGAGCAGTACTTC. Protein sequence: CASSLHSSSYEQYF.